This passage covers 28 T cell receptor beta chains from one sample sequenced in a study of blood T cell repertoires in COVID-19. Using immunoSEQ multiplex PCR, the repertoire was profiled, and TCRdb retains in-frame clones only, with some absent. This sample has more than 75,000 clones, with 84% found just once. The sample comprised peripheral blood. The receptors originated from a human donor in a cohort sampled during active COVID-19.

The genes are TRBV5-1 and TRBJ1-2; possibly TRBD1 for D (6 bases). This CDR3 is 14 amino acids long. Germline CDR1 is SGHRS and CDR2 is YFSETQ. V was cut by 4 bases and J by 4 bases, with 14 bases left in between. This chain's CDR3 is CASSLDVTGYGYTF. The CDR3 bases are TGCGCCAGCAGCCTGGATGTGACAGGCTATGGCTACACCTTC. Looking up the rest from reference TRBV5-1 and TRBJ1-2 gives the full variable domain: KAGVTQTPRYLIKTRGQQVTLSCSPISGHRSVSWYQQTPGQGLQFLFEYFSETQRNKGNFPGRFSGRQFSNSRSEMNVSTLELGDSALYLCASSLDVTGYGYTFGSGTRLTVV.

This chain connects TRBV3-1 (or the pseudogene TRBV3-2) to TRBJ2-1; 10 bases agree with TRBD2. Germline CDR1 and CDR2: LGHDT and YNNKEL (reference sequence). CDR3 size: 15 residues. The V gene end was trimmed by 1 base and the J gene end by 5 bases; junction bases not matched to a gene: 2. The CDR3 DNA follows: TGTGCCAGCAGCCAAGGAGCGGGGGGGCACAATGAGCAGTTCTTC. Translated, it gives CASSQGAGGHNEQFF.

This chain connects TRBV7-2 to TRBJ2-1, with 10 bases identical to TRBD2. Germline CDR1 is SGHTA and CDR2 is FQGNSA. Unmatched junction bases numbered 11, after V lost 9 bases and J lost 0 bases. The CDR3 length is 17 residues. CDR3 DNA sequence: TGTGCCAGTCGACCATTCGCTAGCGGGAGCTCCTACAATGAGCAGTTCTTC. Protein product: CASRPFASGSSYNEQFF.

This clone was seen just once. The chain has TRBV5-6 and TRBJ2-7; D is unresolved. Deletions cut 1 base from V and 2 bases from J, with 13 bases between. Germline-derived CDR1 and CDR2 are SGHDT and YYEEEE. The CDR3 has 15 residues. DNA of the CDR3: TGTGCCAGCAGCTTGCCCCTATCTCGAGCCTACGAGCAGTACTTC. The encoded protein is CASSLPLSRAYEQYF.

The chain recombines TRBV7-8 with TRBJ1-4; 7 positions match TRBD1. Trimming took 5 bases from V and 6 from J; bases not matched to a gene: 6. From germline, CDR1 is SGHVS and CDR2 FQNEAQ. The CDR3 has 14 residues. CDR3 DNA sequence: TGTGCCAGCAGCCCCCGGGACAGAGATGAAAAACTGTTTTTT. Its protein product is CASSPRDRDEKLFF.

This sequence joins TRBV2 and TRBJ1-2; 9 bases fit TRBD1. CDR3 length: 13 amino acids. After removal of 3 bases from V and 7 bases from J, the junction contained 3 bases not matched to a gene. Germline values: CDR1 SNHLY, CDR2 FYNNEI. As DNA, the CDR3 is TGTGCCAGCAGTGACCGGGACAGGGTTGGCTACACCTTC. This encodes CASSDRDRVGYTF.

The CDR3 nucleotides read TGTGCCAGCAGAATGGGGGGTCGCGAGCAGTACTTC. Encoded protein: CASRMGGREQYF. The V call is TRBV2, the J call TRBJ2-7; tentative D call: TRBD2 (6 bases). Trimming took off 6 bases at V and 6 bases at J, with 12 bases between the two ends. CDR1 and CDR2 (germline): SNHLY, FYNNEI. The CDR3 has 12 residues.

The J gene is TRBJ1-2, the V gene TRBV27, with D tentatively TRBD1 (6 bases). With 6 bases removed from V and 3 bases from J, the gap between germline ends came to 11 bases. The CDR3 runs 13 residues. The germline V gene has CDR1 MNHEY and CDR2 SMNVEV (reference sequence). CDR3 DNA: TGTGCCAGCAGCCGAGGACAGTACTATGGCTACACCTTC. It encodes CASSRGQYYGYTF.

The chain employs TRBV5-1 and TRBJ2-1; D might be TRBD1 (5 bases). CDR3 size: 15 residues. CDR1 and CDR2 from the germline V gene are SGHRS and YFSETQ. V dropped 3 bases and J dropped 5 bases, with 15 bases sitting between them. The CDR3 DNA is TGCGCCAGCAGCTCCAGGGCGGTGGCTAACAATGAGCAGTTCTTC. It translates to CASSSRAVANNEQFF.

V gene TRBV2 combines with J gene TRBJ1-1; D call uncertain. With 6 bases removed from V and 1 base from J, the gap between germline ends came to 9 bases. This CDR3 is built from 13 residues. Germline V CDR1 and CDR2: SNHLY, FYNNEI. The CDR3 reads CASSFTENTEAFF. In nucleotides, the CDR3 is TGTGCCAGCAGCTTTACAGAGAACACTGAAGCTTTCTTT.

The chain combines TRBV18 with TRBJ1-1, with 10 bases matching TRBD1. Germline V CDR1 and CDR2: KGHSH, LQKENI. This CDR3 has 13 residues. J lost 11 bases, V lost 6 bases, and 9 bases had no gene match. The CDR3 loop is CASSPSGTGAAFF. CDR3 bases: TGTGCCAGCTCTCCGTCCGGGACAGGGGCCGCTTTCTTT.

The chain combines TRBV29-1 with TRBJ2-5, with D perhaps TRBD1 (5 bases). CDR3 length: 11 amino acids. Deletions cut 4 bases from V and 3 bases from J, with 6 bases between. Per the germline V gene, CDR1 is SQVTM and CDR2 is ANQGSEA. CDR3 residues: CSVGTKETQYF. The CDR3 DNA reads as TGCAGCGTTGGGACAAAAGAGACCCAGTACTTC.

The chain employs TRBV6-5 and TRBJ2-1; weak D call: TRBD2 (6 bases). CDR3 size: 13 residues. Germline V lookup: CDR1 MNHEY, CDR2 SVGAGI. The V end lost 7 bases, the J end lost 9 bases, and 16 bases lay between the germline ends. CDR3: CASTPSPGVEQFF. The CDR3 DNA reads TGTGCCAGCACCCCGTCTCCGGGGGTTGAGCAGTTCTTC.

CDR3 nucleotides: TGTGCCAGCAGCCGCCCGGGACAGGGCAATCAGCCCCAGCATTTT. The encoded protein is CASSRPGQGNQPQHF. The chain is built from TRBV28 and TRBJ1-5; 8 nucleotides align to TRBD1. V trimming: 6 bases; J trimming: 2 bases; junction bases outside the gene matches: 6. This CDR3 is 15 amino acids long. Germline V CDR1 and CDR2: MDHEN, SYDVKM.

This clone has more than one count but fewer than ten. V is TRBV5-6 and J is TRBJ1-4; D is unclear. The CDR3 consists of 15 residues. Germline V CDR1 and CDR2: SGHDT, YYEEEE. The V gene lost 3 bases and the J gene lost 2 bases, with 11 bases spanning the gap. CDR3 protein: CASSSPRSTNEKLFF. The DNA of the CDR3 is TGTGCCAGCAGCTCACCGAGGTCGACTAATGAAAAACTGTTTTTT.

Here the CDR3 reads CASSLAATRGQDEQFF. Here the CDR3 DNA reads TGTGCCAGCAGCTTAGCGGCGACTAGGGGCCAAGATGAGCAGTTCTTC. The chain has TRBV7-2 and TRBJ2-1, with D possibly matching TRBD2 (6 bases). V was clipped by 0 bases and J by 8 bases, with 17 bases between them. CDR1 and CDR2 (germline): SGHTA, FQGNSA. The CDR3 sequence is 16 residues long.

This clone was recorded once. This chain uses TRBV5-4 with TRBJ1-1; 10 bases match TRBD1. The CDR3 has 16 amino acids. J lost 3 bases, V lost 4 bases, and 9 bases had no gene match. Germline CDR1 is SGHNT and CDR2 is YYREEE (reference sequence). The CDR3 DNA sequence: TGTGCCAGCAGCCCGGGACAGGGGCGGTTCGACACTGAAGCTTTCTTT. Protein: CASSPGQGRFDTEAFF.

V usage is TRBV28 and J usage is TRBJ1-1, with D unresolved. V lost 7 bases and J 1 base, leaving 7 bases between the germline ends. Germline V gene lookup returns CDR1 MDHEN and CDR2 SYDVKM. The CDR3 is made up of 12 amino acids. In DNA form, the CDR3 reads TGTGCCAGCACCCGTCGGAACACTGAAGCTTTCTTT. Protein product: CASTRRNTEAFF.

The chain combines TRBV18 with TRBJ2-7; 9 bases fit TRBD1. V shed 3 bases and J 5 bases; nucleotides not matched to a gene: 8. Germline V gene sequence: CDR1 KGHSH, CDR2 LQKENI. The CDR3 loop spans 15 amino acids. CDR3 residues: CASSPARDRDNEQYF. The CDR3 DNA is TGTGCCAGCTCACCGGCCCGGGACAGGGACAACGAGCAGTACTTC.

The J gene is TRBJ2-1, the V gene TRBV10-2; D gene ambiguous. Trimming left V 4 bases short and J 4 bases short, with 14 bases between. Germline V gives CDR1 WSHSY, CDR2 SAAADI. The CDR3 totals 15 residues. CDR3 coding DNA: TGCGCCAGCAGTGCTCCAGGCGAAGCTTACAATGAGCAGTTCTTC. Its protein is CASSAPGEAYNEQFF.

This chain links TRBV5-6 with TRBJ2-5; 12 bases align to TRBD1. The CDR3 length is 16 residues. CDR1 is SGHDT and CDR2 is YYEEEE in the germline V gene. The junction had 6 bases not matched to a gene; V was cut back by 0 bases and J by 6 bases. Here the CDR3 DNA reads TGTGCCAGCAGCTTGGTAGGGACAGGGGGCTGGCAGACCCAGTACTTC. Protein product: CASSLVGTGGWQTQYF.

The chain has TRBV10-3 and TRBJ2-7, with TRBD1 as a possible D gene (5 bases). CDR1 is ENHRY and CDR2 is SYGVKD in the germline V gene. This CDR3 has 15 amino acids. Trimming left V 6 bases short and J 0 bases short, with 15 bases between. In nucleotides, the CDR3 is TGTGCCATCAGAGATGACAGCCGCAGCTCCTACGAGCAGTACTTC. Its translation: CAIRDDSRSSYEQYF.

V and J are TRBV19 and TRBJ1-2, with D possibly matching TRBD1 (6 bases). The ends were cut back, 6 bases at V and 4 bases at J, with 18 bases in the middle. The V gene's germline CDR1 is LNHDA and CDR2 SQIVND (reference sequence). This CDR3 comprises 15 residues. In nucleotides, the CDR3 is TGTGCCAGTAGCCGCGGCGGGGGCTTGGGCTATGGCTACACCTTC. Encoded protein: CASSRGGGLGYGYTF.

The chain has TRBV5-1 and TRBJ1-1; weak D call: TRBD1 (6 bases). V was shortened by 1 base and J by 5 bases, with 9 bases between the two germline ends. The CDR3 has 13 amino acids. In germline, CDR1 is SGHRS, CDR2 YFSETQ. The chain's CDR3 is CASSLKGGTEAFF. CDR3 nucleotide sequence: TGCGCCAGCAGCTTGAAGGGGGGGACTGAAGCTTTCTTT. Full variable domain (outside the CDR3, taken from reference TRBV5-1 and TRBJ1-1): KAGVTQTPRYLIKTRGQQVTLSCSPISGHRSVSWYQQTPGQGLQFLFEYFSETQRNKGNFPGRFSGRQFSNSRSEMNVSTLELGDSALYLCASSLKGGTEAFFGQGTRLTVV.

The genes are TRBV5-1 and TRBJ2-7, with TRBD1 identical over 7 bases. The length of the CDR3 is 13 residues. Germline CDR1 reads SGHRS; CDR2 reads YFSETQ. V shed 5 bases and J 1 base; nucleotides not matched to a gene: 3. The CDR3 region has the DNA TGCGCCAGCAGTCTGGACAGGTCCTACGAGCAGTACTTC. It codes for CASSLDRSYEQYF.

The rearrangement uses TRBV14 and TRBJ2-7; D not resolved. CDR1 and CDR2 from the germline V gene are SGHDN and FVKESK. Trimming cost V 1 base and J 5 bases, with 9 bases left between them. This CDR3 has 13 amino acids. In nucleotides, the CDR3 is TGTGCCAGCAGCCAAGTGGATAGCCACGAGCAGTACTTC. Encoded protein: CASSQVDSHEQYF.

The table lists this clone with a count of one. The genes are TRBV7-8 and TRBJ1-6; D gene ambiguous. V lost 4 bases, J lost 7 bases, and 14 bases lay in between. The CDR3 extends over 15 amino acids. Germline V lookup: CDR1 SGHVS, CDR2 FQNEAQ. The DNA for the CDR3 is TGTGCCAGCAGCTCGGTCGAGGGCCCGAATTCACCCCTCCACTTT. Translation gives CASSSVEGPNSPLHF.

This clone was observed once. The chain is built from TRBV27 and TRBJ2-7; 10 bases align to TRBD2. V dropped 3 bases and J dropped 2; count of bases not matched to a gene: 4. CDR3 length equals 15 residues. Germline V CDR1 and CDR2: MNHEY, SMNVEV (reference sequence). The CDR3 DNA reads TGTGCCAGCAGTTTTAGCGGGAGGCCGGCCTACGAGCAGTACTTC. Protein sequence: CASSFSGRPAYEQYF.